This T cell receptor (beta chain) was documented in a study of control samples from healthy donors and cancer patients. The CDR3 consists of 12 residues. The ends were cut back, 4 bases at V and 7 bases at J, with 8 bases in the middle. Germline loops: CDR1 SNHLY, CDR2 FYNNEI. Sequencing was performed with immunoSEQ multiplex PCR; in TCRdb, only in-frame clones are kept and a portion is missing. The table shows 100,000 to 150,000 clones, with just under 90% occurring only once. The chain has TRBV2 and TRBJ2-1; the D gene could be TRBD1 or TRBD2 (5 bases each). The sequence was obtained from a man aged 50-59 years with head and neck cancer. Material: PBMCs. CDR3: CASSGGRNEQFF. The DNA of the CDR3 is TGTGCCAGCAGTGGGGGACGAAATGAGCAGTTCTTC.